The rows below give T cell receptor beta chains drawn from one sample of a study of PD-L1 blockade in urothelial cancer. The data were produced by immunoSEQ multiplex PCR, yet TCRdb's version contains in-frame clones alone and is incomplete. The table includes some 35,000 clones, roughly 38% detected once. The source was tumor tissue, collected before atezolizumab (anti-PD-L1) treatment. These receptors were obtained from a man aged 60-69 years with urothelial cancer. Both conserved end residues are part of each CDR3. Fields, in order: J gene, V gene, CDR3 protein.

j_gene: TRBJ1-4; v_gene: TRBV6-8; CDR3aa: CASSYSISDEKLFF
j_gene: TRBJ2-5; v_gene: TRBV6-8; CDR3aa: CASSYSHGSHPTQYF
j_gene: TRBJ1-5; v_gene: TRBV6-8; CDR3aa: CASSSGRVNQPQHF
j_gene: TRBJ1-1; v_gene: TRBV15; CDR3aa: CATSRDHGMNTEAFF
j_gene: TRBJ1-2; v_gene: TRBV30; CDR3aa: CAWDTGANYGYTF
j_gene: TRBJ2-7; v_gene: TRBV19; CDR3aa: CASRESPGPYEQYF
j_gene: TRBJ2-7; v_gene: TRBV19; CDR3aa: CASSIRDGLDEQYF
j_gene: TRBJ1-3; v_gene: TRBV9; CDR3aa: CASSAHTGNTIYF
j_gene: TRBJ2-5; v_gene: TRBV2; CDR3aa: CASSAGLGETQYF
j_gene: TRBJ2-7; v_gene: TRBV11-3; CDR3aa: CASSFSGPGYEQYF
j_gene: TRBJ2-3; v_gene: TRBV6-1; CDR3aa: CASSEALAGVSDTQYF
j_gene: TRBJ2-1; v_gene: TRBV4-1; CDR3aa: CASSQDRQTRNEQFF
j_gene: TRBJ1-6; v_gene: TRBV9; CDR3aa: CASKAGTEVISPLHF
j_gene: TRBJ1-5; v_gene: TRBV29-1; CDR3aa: CSVQTVSNQPQHF
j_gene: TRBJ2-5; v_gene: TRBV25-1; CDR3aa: CASSEAGRGNQETQYF
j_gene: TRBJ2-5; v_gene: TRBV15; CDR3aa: CATSRRTGSTVETQYF
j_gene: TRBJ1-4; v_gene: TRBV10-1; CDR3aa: CASSSGTGGAEVFF
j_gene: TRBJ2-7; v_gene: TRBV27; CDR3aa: CASSSGLAGLQYF
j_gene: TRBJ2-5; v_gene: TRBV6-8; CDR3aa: CASSYDRAETQYF
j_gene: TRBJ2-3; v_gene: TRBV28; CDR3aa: CASSSGTDTQYF
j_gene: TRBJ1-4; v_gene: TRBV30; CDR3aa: CAWSGRQRSNEKLFF
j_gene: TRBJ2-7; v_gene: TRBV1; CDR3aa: CASSQDKRTSGYEQYF
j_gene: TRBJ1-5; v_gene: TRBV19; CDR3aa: CASAWGQLQPQHF
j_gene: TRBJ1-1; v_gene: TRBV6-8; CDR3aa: CASSYGAGEAFF
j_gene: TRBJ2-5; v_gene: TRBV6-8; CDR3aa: CASSYFQETQYF
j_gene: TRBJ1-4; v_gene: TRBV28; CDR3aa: CASSLWTGSANEKLFF
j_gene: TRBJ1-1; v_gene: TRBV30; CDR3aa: CAWSVPKGNTEAFF
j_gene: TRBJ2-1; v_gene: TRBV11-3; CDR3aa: CASSPLLNHNEQFF
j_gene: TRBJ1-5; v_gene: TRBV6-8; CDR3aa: CASSLDGSNQPQHF
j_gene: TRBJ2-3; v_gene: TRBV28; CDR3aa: CASSTLAGGSADTQYF
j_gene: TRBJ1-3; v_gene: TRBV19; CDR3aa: CASSRGQSTSGNTIYF
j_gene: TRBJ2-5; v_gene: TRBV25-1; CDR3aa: CASSERHLQETQYF
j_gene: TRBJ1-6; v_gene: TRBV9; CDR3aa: CASSGSTGSNSPLHF
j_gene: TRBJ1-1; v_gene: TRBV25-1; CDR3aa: CASSSSRDRNTEAFF
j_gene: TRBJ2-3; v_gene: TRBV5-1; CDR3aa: CASSSGSISTDTQYF
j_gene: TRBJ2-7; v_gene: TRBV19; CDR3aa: CASSRGTSGMYEQYF
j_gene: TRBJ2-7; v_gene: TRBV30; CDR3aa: CAWQNRYEQYF
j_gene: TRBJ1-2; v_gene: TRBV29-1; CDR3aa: CSVVVQPVYYGYTF
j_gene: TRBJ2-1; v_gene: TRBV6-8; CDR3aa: CASRTPVSPYNEQFF
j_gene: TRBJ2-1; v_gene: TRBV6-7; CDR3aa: CASSEARESRPNEQFF
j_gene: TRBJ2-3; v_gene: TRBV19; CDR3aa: CASSIDRGSDTQYF
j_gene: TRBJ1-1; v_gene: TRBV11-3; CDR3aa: CASSEGQSMNTEAFF
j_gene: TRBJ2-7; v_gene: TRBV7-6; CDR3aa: CASSSPSTGSGEQYF
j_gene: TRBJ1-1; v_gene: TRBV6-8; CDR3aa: CASSGVRGGTEAFF
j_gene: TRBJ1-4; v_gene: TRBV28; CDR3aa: CASRRSFLDEKLFF
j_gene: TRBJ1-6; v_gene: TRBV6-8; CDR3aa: CASSYTGVGNSPLHF
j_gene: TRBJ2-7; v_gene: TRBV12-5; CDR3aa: CASGSWDGDREQYF
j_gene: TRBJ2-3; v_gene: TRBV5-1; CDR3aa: CASNGQGVTDTQYF
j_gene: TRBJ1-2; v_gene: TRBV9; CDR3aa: CASSGTGSYYGYTF
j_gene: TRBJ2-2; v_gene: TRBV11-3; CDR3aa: CASSARDRIGAGELFF
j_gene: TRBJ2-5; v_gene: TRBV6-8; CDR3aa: CASSYNGLQETQYF
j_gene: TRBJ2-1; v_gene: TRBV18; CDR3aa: CASSPPVFPGRAANEQFF
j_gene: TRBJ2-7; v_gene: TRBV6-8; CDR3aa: CATVTAGFPYEQYF
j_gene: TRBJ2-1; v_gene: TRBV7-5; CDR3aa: CASSLVRLAGASYNEQFF
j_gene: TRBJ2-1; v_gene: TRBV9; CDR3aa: CASSVGTHEQFF
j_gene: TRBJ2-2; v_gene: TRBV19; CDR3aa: CASSIGTTTGELFF